Each of the 7 T cell receptor beta chains below was sequenced from the same sample in a study of T cells in Graves' hyperthyroidism and ophthalmopathy (dated by TCRdb to about 2019). Libraries were made using multiplex PCR. Instrument used: Illumina HiSeq 2000. The TCR beta CDR3 regions were amplified from RNA transcripts. For the first round of RT-PCR on the TCR CDR3, the HTBI primer set was used together with the Qiagen OneStep RT-PCR kit. Starting from the raw public reads, TCRdb applied fastp trimming at Q25, assembled clones with MiXCR and retained in-frame beta chains. Each entry is one CDR3 protein sequence, shown with its most common DNA and genes. The table for this sample lists approximately 590,000 distinct CDR3 sequences; under 60% of them were counted only once. Roughly 8.2% of the sample is held by the ten biggest clonotypes. Sequenced material: peripheral blood or thyroid tissue (not recorded which). Receptors were obtained from a woman in her late teens or twenties with Graves' hyperthyroidism. Donor details come from another sample of the same person, matched by shared clones.

In this sample, this clonotype turned up many times. This chain links TRBV24-1 with TRBJ2-5; no firm D call. Trimming removed 6 bases from V and 3 bases from J, with 4 bases in between. CDR3 length equals 11 residues. Germline V CDR1 and CDR2: KGHDR, SFDVKD. This CDR3 is CATSTEETQYF. As DNA, the CDR3 is TGTGCCACCAGTACGGAAGAGACCCAGTACTTC.

This clonotype was observed at least ten times. V usage is TRBV7-9 and J usage is TRBJ1-2; maybe TRBD1 (5 bases). Germline CDR1 reads SEHNR; CDR2 reads FQNEAQ (reference sequence). This CDR3 spans 14 amino acids. V lost 0 bases and J 3 bases, leaving 8 bases between the germline ends. CDR3 residues: CASSLADTHYGYTF. The CDR3 nucleotides are TGTGCCAGCAGCTTAGCGGACACCCACTATGGCTACACCTTC.

The chain employs TRBV19 and TRBJ2-7; D is possibly TRBD1 or TRBD2 (5 bases each). CDR1 and CDR2 (germline): LNHDA, SQIVND (reference sequence). The CDR3 sequence is 16 residues long. V lost 6 bases, J lost 0 bases, and 18 bases lay in between. This chain's CDR3 is CASSIGVRESSYEQYF. The CDR3 region has the DNA TGTGCCAGTAGCATCGGTGTCAGGGAGTCCTCCTACGAGCAGTACTTC.

The chain carries TRBV5-6 and TRBJ2-7; tentative D call: TRBD2 (5 bases). This CDR3 has 11 amino acids. V lost 6 bases and J 6 bases, leaving 10 bases between the germline ends. Germline V gene lookup returns CDR1 SGHDT and CDR2 YYEEEE. DNA of the CDR3: TGTGCCAGCACCCGAGGAGGCGAGCAGTACTTC. This translates into CASTRGGEQYF.

This clonotype was seen more than once but under ten times. This chain joins TRBV9 and TRBJ2-5, with TRBD2 as a possible D gene (6 bases). The V gene's germline CDR1 is SGDLS and CDR2 YYNGEE. This CDR3 is built from 13 residues. Between the trimmed V and J ends, which lost 4 bases and 5 bases, there was a span of 12 bases. Written as DNA, the CDR3 is TGTGCCAGCAGCCCCCGGGACTTCGAGACCCAGTACTTC. Protein product: CASSPRDFETQYF.

This clonotype was seen many times. The chain has TRBV10-3 and TRBJ2-7; D remains unclear. Germline CDR1 is ENHRY and CDR2 is SYGVKD. This CDR3 spans 12 amino acids. Trimming removed 8 bases from V and 6 bases from J, with 14 bases in between. As DNA, the CDR3 is TGTGCCATCTCATCGACTTACCTCGAGCAGTACTTC. It yields the protein CAISSTYLEQYF.

V is TRBV2 and J is TRBJ1-2; D remains ambiguous. Germline CDR1 reads SNHLY; CDR2 reads FYNNEI. Trimming took off 3 bases at V and 2 bases at J, with 10 bases between the two ends. The CDR3 length is 14 residues. The CDR3 coding sequence is TGTGCCAGCAGTGACTACGAACCAAACTATGGCTACACCTTC. This translates into CASSDYEPNYGYTF.